These 28 T cell receptor beta chains originate from one sample sequenced in a study of blood T cell repertoires in COVID-19. Libraries were prepared by immunoSEQ multiplex PCR; TCRdb keeps only in-frame clonotypes and omits some of them. The top ten clones hold under 0.95% of a sample with hundreds of thousands of clones, roughly 88% of them seen once. The source material was peripheral blood. The source is a young woman with acute or convalescent COVID-19.

The rearrangement uses TRBV6-5 and TRBJ1-6; 10 bases map to TRBD1. CDR1 is MNHEY and CDR2 is SVGAGI in the germline V gene. Unmatched junction bases numbered 2, after V lost 0 bases and J lost 9 bases. The CDR3 consists of 15 residues. This CDR3 is CASSYSRTGGSPLHF. CDR3 DNA: TGTGCCAGCAGTTACTCGAGGACAGGGGGTTCACCCCTCCACTTT.

The rearrangement uses TRBV4-3 and TRBJ2-2, with 7 bases identical to TRBD1. CDR3 length: 18 residues. Germline values: CDR1 LGHNA, CDR2 YSLEER. Germline trimming cut 2 bases from V and 1 base from J; bases unmatched to any gene: 10. CDR3 nucleotide sequence: TGCGCCAGCAGCCAACCCCAAGTGGGACAGTTGAACACCGGGGAGCTGTTTTTT. Residues: CASSQPQVGQLNTGELFF.

The V call is TRBV7-8, the J call TRBJ1-4; D perhaps matches TRBD1 (6 bases). Trimming removed 1 base at V and 7 bases at J, with 13 bases between. In germline, CDR1 is SGHVS, CDR2 FQNEAQ. The CDR3 runs to 15 residues. The CDR3 nucleotides are TGTGCCAGCAGCTTAGATGGGGGCGCCGGTGAAAAACTGTTTTTT. As protein: CASSLDGGAGEKLFF.

The V and J genes are TRBV3-1 (or the pseudogene TRBV3-2) and TRBJ2-2; tentatively, D is TRBD2 (6 bases). The CDR3 consists of 16 residues. V lost 1 base, J lost 5 bases, and 14 bases lay in between. CDR1 LGHDT and CDR2 YNNKEL come from the germline V gene (reference sequence). CDR3 in amino acids: CASSQVVGEATGELFF. Here the CDR3 DNA reads TGTGCCAGCAGCCAAGTAGTCGGGGAGGCGACCGGGGAGCTGTTTTTT.

V is TRBV27 and J is TRBJ2-7; 11 nucleotides agree with TRBD2. V gave up 1 base and J gave up 0 bases; unmatched junction bases: 17. Germline assignment: CDR1 MNHEY and CDR2 SMNVEV (reference sequence). This CDR3 region has 21 residues. The CDR3 nucleotides are TGTGCCAGCAGTTTATTTAACACCCTCGGGACTAGCGGTGGTAGCTCCTACGAGCAGTACTTC. Residues: CASSLFNTLGTSGGSSYEQYF.

The rearrangement uses TRBV12-3 or TRBV12-4 and TRBJ2-1, with 8 nucleotides matching TRBD2. The CDR3 loop spans 13 amino acids. The V gene end was trimmed by 6 bases and the J gene end by 8 bases; junction bases not matched to a gene: 6. The CDR3 bases are TGTGCCAGCAGCACCGGGACTAGGTATGAGCAGTTCTTC. Translating it yields CASSTGTRYEQFF.

The V gene is TRBV7-8, the J gene TRBJ2-1, with D perhaps matching TRBD1 (5 bases). Per the germline V gene, CDR1 is SGHVS and CDR2 is FQNEAQ. V lost 4 bases, J lost 2 bases, and 18 bases lay in between. The CDR3 has 17 residues. CDR3 coding DNA: TGTGCCAGCAGCTCCCGAAGCAGGGCTGTCACCTACAATGAGCAGTTCTTC. Amino acid sequence: CASSSRSRAVTYNEQFF.

V usage is TRBV3-1 (or the pseudogene TRBV3-2) and J usage is TRBJ2-5, with 7 bases fitting TRBD2. CDR3 size: 16 residues. The germline CDR1 and CDR2 sequences are LGHDT and YNNKEL (reference sequence). V lost 6 bases to trimming and J lost 0 bases; unmatched junction nucleotides: 10. CDR3 loop: CASSQTGGWYQETQYF. CDR3 coding DNA: TGTGCCAGCAGTCAGACGGGGGGATGGTACCAAGAGACCCAGTACTTC.

The V call is TRBV6-5, the J call TRBJ2-1; TRBD2 might be the D (6 bases). CDR1 MNHEY and CDR2 SVGAGI come from the germline V gene. Trimming shortened V by 6 bases and J by 8 bases, and 20 bases separated the two germline ends. CDR3 length: 15 amino acids. CDR3 region: CASRLQGGNRHEQFF. For the CDR3, the DNA is TGTGCCAGCAGACTCCAGGGAGGTAATCGGCATGAGCAGTTCTTC.

The V gene is TRBV6-5, the J gene TRBJ1-6; D is perhaps TRBD1 (5 bases). Germline V gene lookup returns CDR1 MNHEY and CDR2 SVGAGI. The CDR3 is made up of 14 amino acids. V was pared by 8 bases and J by 7 bases, with 15 bases between. The CDR3 region is CASRPGDGNSPLHF. In DNA, the CDR3 is TGTGCCAGCCGACCGGGGGACGGGAATTCACCCCTCCACTTT.

This chain uses TRBV6-5 with TRBJ2-2; 7 bases agree with TRBD2. Germline lookup yields CDR1 MNHEY and CDR2 SVGAGI. There are 13 residues in the CDR3. V dropped 5 bases and J dropped 8; count of bases not matched to a gene: 5. CDR3 in amino acids: CASSHGGTGELFF. The CDR3 nucleotides are TGTGCCAGCAGTCACGGGGGGACTGGGGAGCTGTTTTTT.

The CDR3 nucleotides are TGTGCCAGCAGCCAAGGACAGGGGCGGTACGAGCAGTACTTC. Encoded protein: CASSQGQGRYEQYF. The J gene is TRBJ2-7, the V gene TRBV5-4; 9 bases map to TRBD1. CDR3 length: 14 amino acids. Germline V CDR1 and CDR2: SGHNT, YYREEE (reference sequence). Trimming cost V 4 bases and J 4 bases; bases outside gene matches: 6.

The chain links TRBV19 to TRBJ1-2, with TRBD1 as a possible D gene (6 bases). Looked up from germline, CDR1 is LNHDA and CDR2 is SQIVND (reference sequence). Trimming pared 8 bases from V and 7 bases from J, leaving 20 bases between. The CDR3 is made up of 14 amino acids. The CDR3: CASSIDGGRGGYTF. The CDR3 bases are TGTGCCAGTTCCATCGACGGGGGGCGCGGTGGCTACACCTTC.

The chain employs TRBV27 and TRBJ1-1, with 7 bases matching TRBD1. This CDR3 is 15 amino acids long. Germline lookup yields CDR1 MNHEY and CDR2 SMNVEV (reference sequence). The ends lost 5 bases at V and 0 bases at J; junction bases unmatched: 6. The CDR3 bases are TGTGCCAGCAGTCCTCTCGACAGGGTGAACACTGAAGCTTTCTTT. Encoded protein: CASSPLDRVNTEAFF.

The chain carries TRBV5-1 and TRBJ1-2; possible D gene TRBD1, 5 bases. The CDR3 is made up of 14 amino acids. V was clipped by 1 base and J by 6 bases, with 13 bases between them. The germline CDR1 and CDR2 sequences are SGHRS and YFSETQ. CDR3 sequence reads: CASSLKRGVDGYTF. The DNA for the CDR3 is TGCGCCAGCAGCTTGAAAAGGGGCGTGGATGGCTACACCTTC.

This clone has a handful of counts. The V call is TRBV6-6, the J call TRBJ2-7, with D possibly matching TRBD1 (7 bases). This CDR3 contains 11 residues. Germline values: CDR1 MNHNY, CDR2 SVGAGI (reference sequence). V dropped 4 bases and J dropped 10 bases, with 11 bases sitting between them. This CDR3 reads CASSLEGAQYF. DNA for the CDR3: TGTGCCAGCAGTTTGGAGGGGGCCCAGTACTTC.

This chain uses TRBV10-3 with TRBJ1-2, with TRBD1 identical over 7 bases. CDR1 and CDR2 from the germline V gene are ENHRY and SYGVKD. This CDR3 is 12 amino acids long. V gave up 10 bases and J gave up 3 bases; unmatched junction bases: 5. The CDR3 region has the DNA TGTGCCACCACAGGGGTGCACTATGGCTACACCTTC. Protein sequence: CATTGVHYGYTF.

The chain couples TRBV11-2 to TRBJ2-3; the match to TRBD2 covers 13 bases. CDR1 and CDR2 (germline): SGHAT, FQNNGV. The CDR3 has 18 amino acids. The junction had 7 bases not matched to a gene; V was cut back by 1 base and J by 3 bases. CDR3 protein: CASSLVDRLAGGTDTQYF. Written as DNA, the CDR3 is TGTGCCAGCAGCTTAGTAGACAGACTAGCGGGGGGAACAGATACGCAGTATTTT.

The J gene is TRBJ1-2, the V gene TRBV5-1; D is ambiguous. Between the trimmed V and J ends, which lost 4 bases and 6 bases, there was a span of 19 bases. This CDR3 has 15 amino acids. Germline-derived CDR1 and CDR2 are SGHRS and YFSETQ. The chain's CDR3 is CASSVQISWRDGYTF. The CDR3 DNA is TGCGCCAGCAGCGTCCAAATCTCCTGGCGGGATGGCTACACCTTC.

The chain combines TRBV11-2 with TRBJ1-2; D is uncertain. The length of the CDR3 is 12 residues. The germline V gene has CDR1 SGHAT and CDR2 FQNNGV. The ends were cut back, 7 bases at V and 0 bases at J, with 6 bases in the middle. CDR3 bases: TGTGCCAGCAAGGGAGCTAACTATGGCTACACCTTC. This sequence encodes CASKGANYGYTF.

This chain links TRBV18 with TRBJ1-6, with 9 bases lining up with TRBD1. Germline V gives CDR1 KGHSH, CDR2 LQKENI. V was clipped by 2 bases and J by 6 bases; unmatched bases: 2. CDR3 length equals 15 residues. This chain's CDR3 is CASSPRTGVNSPLHF. In DNA, the CDR3 is TGTGCCAGCTCACCAAGGACAGGGGTTAATTCACCCCTCCACTTT.

As DNA, the CDR3 is TGTGCCAGCAGTCTGACAGGGCGTCAGCCCCAGCATTTT. Protein product: CASSLTGRQPQHF. The J gene is TRBJ1-5, the V gene TRBV6-6; the match to TRBD1 covers 7 bases. V shed 5 bases, J shed 6 bases, and the junction held 4 bases outside the gene matches. This CDR3 has 13 residues. The germline gives CDR1 MNHNY, CDR2 SVGAGI (reference sequence).

This chain joins TRBV9 and TRBJ2-7; the D gene is possibly TRBD1 (7 bases). CDR3 size: 15 residues. Trimming removed 0 bases from V and 3 bases from J, with 13 bases in between. CDR1 and CDR2 from the germline V gene are SGDLS and YYNGEE. The CDR3 protein is CASSVAGRQGYEQYF. The DNA for the CDR3 is TGTGCCAGCAGCGTAGCCGGGAGACAGGGCTACGAGCAGTACTTC.

The chain links TRBV19 to TRBJ1-1; D perhaps matches TRBD1 (6 bases). Trimming took off 6 bases at V and 10 bases at J, with 18 bases between the two ends. The germline V gene encodes CDR1 LNHDA and CDR2 SQIVND (reference sequence). This CDR3 region has 13 residues. DNA for the CDR3: TGTGCCAGTAGACTCCGGGACATCTTACCAGCTTTCTTT. Translated, it gives CASRLRDILPAFF.

V usage is TRBV27 and J usage is TRBJ2-7, with D perhaps TRBD2 (6 bases). Germline V gene lookup returns CDR1 MNHEY and CDR2 SMNVEV (reference sequence). This CDR3 contains 14 residues. The V end lost 4 bases, the J end lost 1 base, and 11 bases lay between the germline ends. This CDR3 reads CASSWGGVSYEQYF. The DNA of the CDR3 is TGTGCCAGCAGTTGGGGCGGGGTATCCTACGAGCAGTACTTC.

This chain connects TRBV15 to TRBJ1-1; D perhaps matches TRBD1 (6 bases). This CDR3 spans 15 amino acids. V lost 2 bases to trimming and J lost 4 bases, with 14 bases between them. Germline V gives CDR1 LNHNV, CDR2 YYDKDF (reference sequence). For the CDR3, the DNA is TGTGCCACCAGCAGATCGGCGGGGGCAACCACTGAAGCTTTCTTT. Translating gives CATSRSAGATTEAFF.

V usage is TRBV18 and J usage is TRBJ2-4, with D perhaps matching TRBD1 (6 bases). The CDR3 has 17 residues. Per the germline V gene, CDR1 is KGHSH and CDR2 is LQKENI. The ends were cut back, 3 bases at V and 4 bases at J, with 19 bases in the middle. The CDR3 nucleotides read TGTGCCAGCTCACCCCCACTCCGGCAGGGGCGAAAAAACATTCAGTACTTC. It translates to CASSPPLRQGRKNIQYF.

The chain is built from TRBV24-1 and TRBJ2-1; TRBD2 agrees at 7 bases. Germline trimming cut 4 bases from V and 8 bases from J; bases unmatched to any gene: 13. Germline V gene data show CDR1 as KGHDR and CDR2 as SFDVKD. The CDR3 covers 16 residues. The chain's CDR3 is CATSDPTSGIKDEQFF. CDR3 DNA sequence: TGTGCCACCAGTGACCCGACGAGCGGGATTAAGGATGAGCAGTTCTTC.